One and the same sample provided the 3 T cell receptor beta chains below, sequenced in a study of metastatic and nonmetastatic thyroid tumors. All patients were untreated before thyroid surgery. TCRdb re-called clones from the PCR reads using MiXCR. Found here are more than 20,000 clones, about 40% of them singletons; the top ten hold over 20%. Sequenced material: blood. These receptors came from a male donor with papillary thyroid cancer or a benign thyroid nodule (not recorded which). Some clones in this sample may be carry-over from other donors' samples.

This clone has only a few counts. The gene calls are TRBV6-1 and TRBJ2-1; D may be TRBD2 (5 bases). Per germline, CDR1 MNHNS and CDR2 SASEGT. V was clipped by 3 bases and J by 12 bases, with 21 bases between them. This CDR3 region has 15 residues. The CDR3 protein is CASSERAITVVGQFF. The CDR3 DNA reads as TGTGCCAGCAGTGAGAGGGCTATTACCGTGGTTGGGCAGTTCTTC.

The V and J genes are TRBV6-1 and TRBJ2-7; 9 nucleotides line up with TRBD2. This CDR3 has 15 amino acids. V lost 6 bases and J lost 0; bases outside the gene matches: 6. Per the germline V gene, CDR1 is MNHNS and CDR2 is SASEGT. CDR3 nucleotides: TGTGCCAGCAGGGAGCTTAGCGGGAGCTCCTACGAGCAGTACTTC. The encoded protein is CASRELSGSSYEQYF.

This chain connects TRBV12-3 or TRBV12-4 to TRBJ2-1; the D gene is possibly TRBD2 (6 bases). V was clipped by 10 bases and J by 0 bases, with 13 bases between them. The CDR3 covers 14 residues. CDR3 loop: CATRWGGSYNEQFF. In nucleotides, the CDR3 is TGTGCCACGAGATGGGGAGGCTCCTACAATGAGCAGTTCTTC.